This T cell receptor (beta chain) was sequenced for a study of STAT5B mutations in CD4+ large granular lymphocyte leukemia. Notes on the study in general: Higher CD4+ than CD8+ T-LGLL clonality might reflect small sample size.

The assay was run at survey level. In the source study's methods: Lowest detectable productive clonotype frequency was 2.59 x 10-5. Some clones are missing from TCRdb's copy, which holds only in-frame ones; the method was immunoSEQ multiplex PCR. D and trimming come from the DNA, and the V and J calls and clone size come from that table. The sample holds over 30,000 clones, less than 85% seen once. For this clone: Its antigen remains unidentified.

Germline CDR1 reads LNHNV; CDR2 reads YYDKDF (reference sequence). Trimming took 5 bases from V and 4 from J, leaving 18 bases between them. CDR3 size: 15 residues. Sequencing used CD4+ T cells from blood buffy coats. The sequence was collected from a human donor in good health. J is TRBJ2-7 and V is TRBV15, with a weak D call TRBD2 (5 bases). The CDR3 loop is CATSRPFGVTYEQYF. In nucleotides, the CDR3 is TGTGCCACCAGCCGACCCTTCGGGGTTACTTACGAGCAGTACTTC.